The 15 T cell receptor beta chains given below trace back to one sample, sequenced in a study of neurological immune-mediated disorders (dated by TCRdb to about 2019). Libraries were made using 5' RACE. The instrument given in TCRdb is Illumina HiSeq 2500. TCRdb's own reprocessing of the public reads used fastp at Q25 and MiXCR and kept productive beta chains. Each CDR3 protein appears once, grouped with its most common genes and DNA. Across this sample there are about 92,000 distinct CDR3 sequences, with under 4.5% seen only once. The ten largest clonotypes hold roughly 2.9% of the sample. The sequenced sample was PBMCs. These receptors came from a woman in her fifties or sixties with multiple sclerosis.

There are many counts of this clonotype. V and J are TRBV29-1 and TRBJ1-4; no clear D. The germline V and J ends were trimmed by 4 bases and 5 bases, with 17 bases remaining between them. CDR1 is SQVTM, CDR2 ANQGSEA, per germline. The CDR3 extends over 15 amino acids. Here the CDR3 DNA reads TGCAGCGTTGCCCAAGAGAGTATGCGAAATGAAAAACTGTTTTTT. Protein product: CSVAQESMRNEKLFF.

This clonotype appeared many times. The chain links TRBV20-1 to TRBJ1-5; 9 bases are shared with TRBD1. CDR1 is DFQATT and CDR2 is SNEGSKA in the germline V gene (reference sequence). The J segment lost 5 bases and the V segment lost 3 bases, leaving 5 bases of the junction unmatched. The CDR3 is 14 amino acids. CDR3 coding DNA: TGCAGTGCTAGTCTAGGGACAGGGCATCAGCCCCAGCATTTT. Translating it yields CSASLGTGHQPQHF.

This clonotype was found many times. This chain uses TRBV7-2 with TRBJ2-5; TRBD2 aligns across 8 bases. The CDR3 runs to 15 residues. J lost 5 bases, V lost 5 bases, and 10 bases had no gene match. Germline V gene data show CDR1 as SGHTA and CDR2 as FQGNSA. The CDR3 spells CASSVGTPGGETQYF. The CDR3 DNA reads as TGTGCCAGCAGCGTAGGGACACCGGGGGGGGAGACCCAGTACTTC.

In its sample, this clonotype was seen many times. The chain employs TRBV2 and TRBJ2-1; 8 bases fit TRBD1. With V trimmed by 4 bases and J by 12 bases, 11 bases remained unmatched. CDR3 length: 14 amino acids. Germline-derived CDR1 and CDR2 are SNHLY and FYNNEI. DNA for the CDR3: TGTGCCAGCAGTGTTCGGCGCATTGGACAGGGGCAGTTCTTC. Residues: CASSVRRIGQGQFF.

This clonotype was seen repeatedly, ten times or more. This chain joins TRBV27 and TRBJ2-6; D ambiguous. Per germline, CDR1 MNHEY and CDR2 SMNVEV (reference sequence). The CDR3 has 12 residues. Deletions cut 8 bases from V and 0 bases from J, with 2 bases between. CDR3 bases: TGTGCCAGCGCCTCTGGGGCCAACGTCCTGACTTTC. Encoded protein: CASASGANVLTF.

At least ten counts were recorded for this clonotype. The genes are TRBV15 and TRBJ1-1; no clear D. CDR1 is LNHNV and CDR2 is YYDKDF in the germline V gene (reference sequence). The germline V and J ends were trimmed by 0 bases and 1 base, with 9 bases remaining between them. The CDR3 consists of 15 residues. The CDR3 DNA follows: TGTGCCACCAGCAGAGATTGGCACCGGAACACTGAAGCTTTCTTT. Translation gives CATSRDWHRNTEAFF.

In this sample, this clonotype turned up many times. The gene calls are TRBV5-6 and TRBJ1-1; unclear D gene. The germline V gene has CDR1 SGHDT and CDR2 YYEEEE. The CDR3 sequence is 15 residues long. Trimming removed 2 bases at V and 1 base at J, with 12 bases between. CDR3 protein: CASSFPYPGNTEAFF. For the CDR3, the DNA is TGTGCCAGCAGCTTTCCGTACCCAGGGAACACTGAAGCTTTCTTT.

The chain uses TRBV18 and TRBJ1-5; 8 bases are a match to TRBD1. V was clipped by 1 base and J by 4 bases; unmatched bases: 3. Germline V lookup: CDR1 KGHSH, CDR2 LQKENI. The CDR3 runs 15 residues. The CDR3 sequence is CASSPRTGLNQPQHF. The CDR3 DNA sequence: TGTGCCAGCTCACCACGGACAGGGTTAAATCAGCCCCAGCATTTT.

The table lists this clonotype with many counts. The CDR3 DNA is TGCGCCAGCAGCGCCGACAGGGGGGATGAAAAACTGTTTTTT. It codes for CASSADRGDEKLFF. This sequence joins TRBV5-1 and TRBJ1-4; TRBD1 agrees at 9 bases. CDR3 length equals 14 residues. The germline gives CDR1 SGHRS, CDR2 YFSETQ. J was trimmed by 6 bases and V by 4 bases; bases with no gene match: 4.

This clonotype has a count of ten or more. The CDR3 DNA reads as TGTGCCAGCAGCATACCCTTCACTAGCGGGGGGGCCTTCAACACCGGGGAGCTGTTTTTT. Translating gives CASSIPFTSGGAFNTGELFF. The chain combines TRBV9 with TRBJ2-2; 13 bases fit TRBD2. The V gene's germline CDR1 is SGDLS and CDR2 YYNGEE. Trimming removed 4 bases from V and 2 bases from J; junction bases left unmatched: 14. CDR3 length equals 20 residues.

This clonotype occurred many times. This rearrangement joins TRBV12-3 or TRBV12-4 to TRBJ2-1; 8 positions match TRBD2. The CDR3 is made up of 15 amino acids. Trimming took 6 bases from V and 1 from J; bases not matched to a gene: 5. Here the CDR3 reads CASSSRGGSYNEQFF. The CDR3 DNA reads TGTGCCAGCAGCTCACGGGGGGGATCCTACAATGAGCAGTTCTTC.

This clonotype was detected ten times or more. The chain recombines TRBV7-9 with TRBJ2-7; no reliable D call. The CDR3 contains 12 residues. From germline, CDR1 is SEHNR and CDR2 FQNEAQ (reference sequence). Trimming shortened V by 11 bases and J by 4 bases, and 15 bases separated the two germline ends. The CDR3 DNA follows: TGTGCCGCCGGCCAAGCCGCGTACGAGCAGTACTTC. This sequence encodes CAAGQAAYEQYF. The full variable domain, completed using reference TRBV7-9 and TRBJ2-7, is DTGVSQNPRHKITKRGQNVTFRCDPISEHNRLYWYRQTLGQGPEFLTYFQNEAQLEKSRLLSDRFSAERPKGSFSTLEIQRTEQGDSAMYLCAAGQAAYEQYFGPGTRLTVT.

This clonotype was seen at least ten times. The rearrangement joins TRBV20-1 to TRBJ1-2; D not certain. Germline V gene lookup returns CDR1 DFQATT and CDR2 SNEGSKA (reference sequence). CDR3 length: 12 residues. This chain's CDR3 is CSASEVGYGYTF. DNA of the CDR3: TGCAGCGCAAGTGAGGTCGGCTATGGCTACACCTTC.

This clonotype was observed at least ten times. This chain uses TRBV5-1 with TRBJ2-1, with 8 bases matching TRBD2. V lost 4 bases and J lost 5; bases outside the gene matches: 17. The CDR3 is 18 amino acids. Per the germline V gene, CDR1 is SGHRS and CDR2 is YFSETQ. CDR3 sequence (DNA): TGCGCCAGCAGCCATTCGAGCGGGGGCGCATCCATCAACAATGAGCAGTTCTTC. Its protein product is CASSHSSGGASINNEQFF.

This clonotype was seen repeatedly, ten times or more. The chain employs TRBV9 and TRBJ2-3; TRBD2 matches at 7 bases. J lost 2 bases, V lost 3 bases, and 15 bases had no gene match. This CDR3 spans 18 amino acids. Looked up from germline, CDR1 is SGDLS and CDR2 is YYNGEE. The CDR3 loop is CASSGPPLWAGDTDTQYF. The CDR3 nucleotides are TGTGCCAGCAGCGGCCCTCCCCTTTGGGCGGGGGACACAGATACGCAGTATTTT.